The source of this TCR beta chain is a study of blood T cell repertoires in COVID-19. Germline values: CDR1 SGHRS, CDR2 YFSETQ. CDR3 size: 13 residues. Trimming shortened V by 2 bases and J by 1 base, and 7 bases separated the two germline ends. This clone was detected ten times or more. The assay was immunoSEQ multiplex PCR, and TCRdb's table has in-frame clones only and misses some. The data contain 300,000 to 400,000 clones, around 90% of them singletons. The chain links TRBV5-1 to TRBJ2-7; D call uncertain. This clonotype was sampled from a man in his fifties or sixties with active or convalescent COVID-19. The specimen was peripheral blood. CDR3 DNA: TGCGCCAGCAGCTTCCCCGGTTCCTACGAGCAGTACTTC. This sequence encodes CASSFPGSYEQYF.